The source of this T cell receptor beta chain is a study of blood T cell repertoires in COVID-19. The germline V gene has CDR1 MNHEY and CDR2 SMNVEV (reference sequence). V was clipped by 9 bases and J by 5 bases; unmatched bases: 10. The CDR3 totals 14 residues. Using immunoSEQ multiplex PCR, the repertoire was profiled, and TCRdb retains in-frame clones only, with some absent. The table records some 140,000 clones, roughly 80% of them present only once. This receptor was taken from a woman between 55 and 75 years old with acute or convalescent COVID-19. Sequencing was carried out using peripheral blood. The chain joins TRBV27 to TRBJ2-5, with TRBD1 matching over 9 bases. The CDR3 reads CASSEQGARETQYF. The DNA of the CDR3 is TGTGCCAGTTCAGAACAGGGGGCAAGGGAGACCCAGTACTTC.